One and the same sample provided the 12 T cell receptor beta chains below, sequenced in a study of CD8 T cells in ankylosing spondylitis. MiXCR, applied by TCRdb to the 5' RACE reads, yields one record per CDR3 protein. The table has 200,000 to 250,000 distinct CDR3 sequences, around a quarter seen once; the top ten hold just over 6.5%. The specimen was blood, either unsorted or a sorted T cell fraction (not recorded which). These receptors all stem from a male donor with ankylosing spondylitis or in good health (not recorded which).

This clonotype was seen many times. This rearrangement joins TRBV7-3 to TRBJ2-1; TRBD2 is a possible D gene (5 bases). Trimming left V 1 base short and J 1 base short, with 8 bases between. CDR3 length equals 15 residues. Germline V gene data show CDR1 as SGHTA and CDR2 as FQGTGA. The CDR3 sequence: CASSLKGGSYNEQFF. Here the CDR3 DNA reads TGTGCCAGCAGCTTAAAGGGCGGGTCCTACAATGAGCAGTTCTTC.

This clonotype was seen a few times. The J gene is TRBJ2-1, the V gene TRBV12-5, with a weak D call TRBD2 (6 bases). The CDR3 runs to 14 residues. V gave up 5 bases and J gave up 8 bases, with 16 bases separating them. Looked up from germline, CDR1 is LGHNT and CDR2 is FRNRAP. CDR3 coding DNA: TGTGCTAGTGGTGCTGGAGGGGATGTGGATGAGCAGTTCTTC. Protein sequence: CASGAGGDVDEQFF.

The CDR3 protein is CATSLAGAYNEQFF. CDR3 DNA sequence: TGTGCCACCAGCCTAGCGGGAGCCTACAATGAGCAGTTCTTC. V gene TRBV15 combines with J gene TRBJ2-1; 10 bases are a match to TRBD2. Germline V lookup: CDR1 LNHNV, CDR2 YYDKDF (reference sequence). The CDR3 contains 14 residues. With V trimmed by 5 bases and J by 2 bases, 0 bases remained unmatched.

This clonotype was counted at least ten times. A junction boundary mismatches the germline segment, possibly from a read error. The chain has TRBV12-3 or TRBV12-4 and TRBJ2-7, with a possible D match to TRBD1 (6 bases). The CDR3 is 11 amino acids. CDR3 loop: CASSLGGEQYF. The CDR3, as DNA: TGTGCCAGCAGCTTAGGGGGCGAGCAGTACTTC.

V gene TRBV20-1 combines with J gene TRBJ2-5; no definite D call. CDR3 size: 14 residues. Germline V gene lookup returns CDR1 DFQATT and CDR2 SNEGSKA (reference sequence). The V end was cut by 3 bases, the J end by 1 base, with 12 bases between. CDR3 in amino acids: CSASETKAQETQYF. In DNA form, the CDR3 reads TGCAGTGCTAGCGAGACCAAGGCCCAAGAGACCCAGTACTTC.

This clonotype was seen many times. In nucleotides, the CDR3 is TGCGCCAGCAGCCCGCCATCGGCAGATAATTCACCCCTCCACTTT. It codes for CASSPPSADNSPLHF. The chain is built from TRBV4-1 and TRBJ1-6, with D unclear. Trimming removed 4 bases from V and 5 bases from J, with 12 bases in between. The CDR3 contains 15 residues. The germline gives CDR1 MGHRA, CDR2 YSYEKL.

This clonotype was detected ten times or more. Here the CDR3 reads CASRSTAGGGEQYF. The CDR3 nucleotides are TGTGCCAGCAGGAGTACAGCGGGAGGAGGCGAGCAGTACTTC. The chain joins TRBV7-8 to TRBJ2-7; 9 nucleotides agree with TRBD2. With 6 bases clipped from V and 6 bases from J, the junction kept 9 bases outside the gene matches. The CDR3 runs 14 residues. Germline CDR1 and CDR2: SGHVS and FQNEAQ.

The sample holds many counts of this clonotype. The chain joins TRBV27 to TRBJ1-2; 9 nucleotides align to TRBD1. V lost 6 bases to trimming and J lost 4 bases; unmatched junction nucleotides: 15. The CDR3 totals 17 residues. Germline loops: CDR1 MNHEY, CDR2 SMNVEV (reference sequence). CDR3: CASRPLTGTGNPYGYTF. The CDR3 DNA follows: TGTGCCAGCAGACCCCTCACCGGGACAGGGAATCCCTATGGCTACACCTTC.

This clonotype was detected many times. This chain joins TRBV5-1 and TRBJ1-5; 8 bases are shared with TRBD1. Germline V gene sequence: CDR1 SGHRS, CDR2 YFSETQ. The CDR3 is 15 residues long. J lost 5 bases, V lost 4 bases, and 8 bases had no gene match. The CDR3 is CASSPRTGSDQPQHF. For the CDR3, the DNA is TGCGCCAGCAGCCCACGGACAGGGAGTGATCAGCCCCAGCATTTT.

The rearrangement links TRBV20-1 to TRBJ2-1, with D perhaps matching TRBD2 (7 bases). The CDR3 contains 15 residues. V was pared by 4 bases and J by 9 bases, with 22 bases between. From germline, CDR1 is DFQATT and CDR2 SNEGSKA (reference sequence). CDR3 region: CSAKGEGGRQSEQFF. CDR3 nucleotides: TGCAGTGCTAAGGGGGAGGGCGGGAGACAGAGTGAGCAGTTCTTC.

The chain is built from TRBV10-3 and TRBJ2-5, with 7 bases lining up with TRBD2. The CDR3 has 14 amino acids. The V gene's germline CDR1 is ENHRY and CDR2 SYGVKD. Unmatched junction bases numbered 8, after V lost 8 bases and J lost 2 bases. Here the CDR3 reads CAISPGRAQETQYF. In nucleotides, the CDR3 is TGTGCCATCTCCCCGGGGAGGGCGCAAGAGACCCAGTACTTC.

This clonotype was picked up many times. The genes are TRBV9 and TRBJ1-2, with D tentatively TRBD1 (6 bases). The V and J ends lost 4 bases and 6 bases respectively, with 16 bases between them. This CDR3 has 14 residues. Germline V gives CDR1 SGDLS, CDR2 YYNGEE. CDR3 protein: CASSLRSGDHGYTF. The CDR3 DNA sequence: TGTGCCAGCAGCTTGAGGTCAGGGGACCATGGCTACACCTTC.